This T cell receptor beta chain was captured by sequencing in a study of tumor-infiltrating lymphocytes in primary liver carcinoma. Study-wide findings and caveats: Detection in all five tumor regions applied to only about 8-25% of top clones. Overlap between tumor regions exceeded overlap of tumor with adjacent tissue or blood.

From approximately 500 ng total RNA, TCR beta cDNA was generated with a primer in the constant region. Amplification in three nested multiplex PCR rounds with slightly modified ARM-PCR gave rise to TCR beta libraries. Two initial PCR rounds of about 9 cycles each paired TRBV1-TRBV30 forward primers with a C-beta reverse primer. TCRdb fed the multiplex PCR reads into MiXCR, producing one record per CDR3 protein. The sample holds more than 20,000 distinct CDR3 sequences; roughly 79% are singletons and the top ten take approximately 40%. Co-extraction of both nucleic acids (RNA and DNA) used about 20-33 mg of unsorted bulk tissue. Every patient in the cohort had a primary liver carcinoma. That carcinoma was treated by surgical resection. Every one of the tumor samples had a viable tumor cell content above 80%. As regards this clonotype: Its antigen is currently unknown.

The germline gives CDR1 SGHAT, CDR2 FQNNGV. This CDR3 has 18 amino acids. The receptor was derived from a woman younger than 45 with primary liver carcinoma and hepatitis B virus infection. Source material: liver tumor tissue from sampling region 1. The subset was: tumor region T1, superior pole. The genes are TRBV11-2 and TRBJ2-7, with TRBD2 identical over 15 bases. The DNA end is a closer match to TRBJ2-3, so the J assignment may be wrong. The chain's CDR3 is CARNLSVGLAGGGYEQYF. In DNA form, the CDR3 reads TGTGCCAGGAACTTATCCGTTGGACTAGCGGGAGGGGGGTACGAGCAGTATTTT.